This T cell receptor (beta chain) emerged from a study of T cells in Graves' hyperthyroidism and ophthalmopathy. This CDR3 spans 17 amino acids. V trimming: 1 base; J trimming: 6 bases; junction bases outside the gene matches: 10. Germline assignment: CDR1 SEHNR and CDR2 FQNEAQ (reference sequence). Using RNA transcripts as the source, TCR beta CDR3 regions were amplified. Initially, a first-round RT-PCR of the TCR CDR3 employed the HTBI primer set. A single record per CDR3 protein comes from TCRdb applying MiXCR to the multiplex PCR reads. The repertoire consists of fewer than 400,000 distinct CDR3 sequences, with roughly 15% occurring once and the leading ten covering around 34%.

Sequencing was performed on blood. The chain uses TRBV7-9 and TRBJ2-1, with 9 positions matching TRBD1. The origin of this receptor is a man between 25 and 39 years old with Graves' hyperthyroidism. CDR3 nucleotide sequence: TGTGCCAGCAGCTTAGGGACAGGGGTCCAGACTGTCAATGAGCAGTTCTTC. Translated, it gives CASSLGTGVQTVNEQFF.